The 24 T cell receptor beta chains given below trace back to one sample, sequenced in a study of human T cells and chemical hapten exposure. This sample's time point: patch test 2, 6 weeks after DPC sensitization. Treatment indicated: therapeutic diphenylcyclopropenone sensitization with weekly scalp DPC. TCRdb itself ran the RACE reads through MiXCR, one entry per CDR3 protein. Of some 350,000 distinct CDR3 sequences listed, 6% to 7% are singletons. Sequenced material: whole blood, taken in connection with sensitization to the hapten diphenylcyclopropenone (DPC). Receptors originate from a woman under 30 with alopecia areata. Some clones in this sample may be carry-over from other donors' samples.

This clonotype turned up a few times. The gene calls are TRBV11-2 and TRBJ2-4; 11 bases are shared with TRBD2. The CDR3 runs to 14 residues. The junction had 1 base not matched to a gene; V was cut back by 1 base and J by 8 bases. Germline V lookup: CDR1 SGHAT, CDR2 FQNNGV. The CDR3 reads CASSLGSGGDIQYF. The CDR3 DNA follows: TGTGCCAGCAGCTTAGGTAGCGGGGGGGACATTCAGTACTTC. The variable domain in full, completed from reference TRBV11-2 and TRBJ2-4, reads EAGVAQSPRYKIIEKRQSVAFWCNPISGHATLYWYQQILGQGPKLLIQFQNNGVVDDSQLPKDRFSAERLKGVDSTLKIQPAKLEDSAVYLCASSLGSGGDIQYFGAGTRLSVL.

This clonotype came up a few times. This chain uses TRBV20-1 with TRBJ1-4, with TRBD1 as a possible D gene (6 bases). This CDR3 has 12 amino acids. The V end was cut by 4 bases, the J end by 8 bases, with 11 bases between. CDR1 DFQATT and CDR2 SNEGSKA come from the germline V gene (reference sequence). The CDR3 protein is CSATGGEEKLFF. CDR3 DNA sequence: TGCAGTGCTACTGGGGGCGAGGAAAAACTGTTTTTT.

This clonotype occurred a few times. The chain joins TRBV19 to TRBJ2-3, with 11 bases lining up with TRBD2. Germline CDR1 is LNHDA and CDR2 is SQIVND (reference sequence). CDR3 length equals 19 residues. Unmatched junction bases numbered 17, after V lost 5 bases and J lost 4 bases. CDR3 in amino acids: CASSPDGSGGAVPPDTQYF. In DNA form, the CDR3 reads TGTGCCAGTAGTCCAGATGGTAGCGGGGGGGCTGTTCCCCCAGATACGCAGTATTTT.

This clonotype has at least ten counts. The chain has TRBV7-9 and TRBJ2-5; D might be TRBD2 (6 bases). V lost 2 bases to trimming and J lost 2 bases, with 15 bases between them. The CDR3 length is 16 residues. Germline V gene data show CDR1 as SEHNR and CDR2 as FQNEAQ (reference sequence). In DNA, the CDR3 is TGTGCCAGCAGCTTATTGGGGCGGGGTCAACAAGAGACCCAGTACTTC. It specifies CASSLLGRGQQETQYF.

V gene TRBV4-1 combines with J gene TRBJ2-1; TRBD2 matches 8 bases. The germline CDR1 and CDR2 sequences are MGHRA and YSYEKL. V shed 0 bases, J shed 4 bases, and the junction held 8 bases outside the gene matches. CDR3 length equals 17 residues. The CDR3 bases are TGCGCCAGCAGCCAAGATCGTCTACTAGCGGTATACAATGAGCAGTTCTTC. Amino acids: CASSQDRLLAVYNEQFF.

This clonotype was recorded a few times. The DNA for the CDR3 is TGTGCCAGCAGTTTCCGGGGGGGCGGTTCAACTGAAGCTTTCTTT. Its translation is CASSFRGGGSTEAFF. The chain employs TRBV28 and TRBJ1-1, with a weak D call TRBD1 (6 bases). Germline values: CDR1 MDHEN, CDR2 SYDVKM. The CDR3 consists of 15 residues. V was clipped by 3 bases and J by 5 bases, with 16 bases between them.

The V gene is TRBV7-9, the J gene TRBJ1-1; weak D call: TRBD1 (6 bases). Germline CDR1 reads SEHNR; CDR2 reads FQNEAQ (reference sequence). The CDR3 has 14 amino acids. Trimming shortened V by 6 bases and J by 3 bases, and 14 bases separated the two germline ends. Here the CDR3 DNA reads TGTGCCAGCAGGGCCACAGGGTCGGACACTGAAGCTTTCTTT. Residues: CASRATGSDTEAFF.

There are many counts of this clonotype. The rearrangement uses TRBV5-4 and TRBJ1-5; D is unresolved. The length of the CDR3 is 14 residues. In germline, CDR1 is SGHNT, CDR2 YYREEE (reference sequence). V lost 4 bases and J lost 2, with 10 bases in between. The chain's CDR3 is CASSHGERNQPQHF. As DNA, the CDR3 is TGTGCCAGCAGCCACGGGGAACGCAATCAGCCCCAGCATTTT.

This clonotype turned up a few times. The V call is TRBV20-1, the J call TRBJ2-7; 10 nucleotides match TRBD1. Germline-derived CDR1 and CDR2 are DFQATT and SNEGSKA (reference sequence). The J segment lost 3 bases and the V segment lost 4 bases, leaving 3 bases of the junction unmatched. The CDR3 spans 13 residues. The CDR3 DNA is TGCAGTGCTATAGGACAGGGGGGCTACGAGCAGTACTTC. Residues: CSAIGQGGYEQYF.

This clonotype appeared many times. The chain links TRBV10-3 to TRBJ2-1, with D tentatively TRBD2 (5 bases). Germline CDR1 is ENHRY and CDR2 is SYGVKD. The V gene lost 6 bases and the J gene lost 7 bases, with 16 bases spanning the gap. CDR3 length equals 14 residues. The CDR3 DNA follows: TGTGCCATCAGAGAGAGTTTAGGCGGGAATGAGCAGTTCTTC. Its translation is CAIRESLGGNEQFF.

The genes are TRBV11-3 and TRBJ2-3; D is possibly TRBD1 (6 bases). Germline values: CDR1 SGHNT, CDR2 YENEEA. Trimming removed 0 bases at V and 0 bases at J, with 10 bases between. The CDR3 spans 16 residues. The CDR3: CASSLDRGGSTDTQYF. The CDR3 region has the DNA TGTGCCAGCAGCTTAGATCGAGGGGGTAGCACAGATACGCAGTATTTT.

As to this clonotype: Since a much larger clone is just one base distant, this may be a read error. The chain joins TRBV6-2 or TRBV6-3 to TRBJ2-3; D unclear. V was clipped by 6 bases and J by 4 bases, with 5 bases between them. This CDR3 comprises 11 residues. The germline gives CDR1 MNHEY, CDR2 SVGEGT. This CDR3 reads CASSVSDTQYF. The CDR3 DNA is TGTGCCAGCAGCGTATCAGATACGCAGTATTTT.

The sample holds a few counts of this clonotype. This chain joins TRBV5-4 and TRBJ1-3; possible D gene TRBD1, 5 bases. Trimming took 4 bases from V and 4 from J, leaving 12 bases between them. CDR1 is SGHNT and CDR2 is YYREEE in the germline V gene (reference sequence). This CDR3 spans 14 amino acids. CDR3 sequence (DNA): TGTGCCAGCAGCCGCCGGGACGACGGAAACACCATATATTTT. Its translation is CASSRRDDGNTIYF.

On this clonotype itself: A read error may be the cause here, since a much bigger clone is one base away. The chain couples TRBV5-1 to TRBJ2-3; 8 nucleotides match TRBD2. The CDR3 runs 16 residues. The germline CDR1 and CDR2 sequences are SGHRS and YFSETQ. CDR3 in DNA: TGCGCCAGCAGCCGTCCTAGCGGGCCTAGCACAGATAAGCAGTATTTT. This translates into CASSRPSGPSTDKQYF.

This clonotype occurred many times. The J gene is TRBJ1-2, the V gene TRBV12-3 or TRBV12-4; unclear D gene. CDR3 length: 14 residues. Trimming cost V 4 bases and J 4 bases, with 13 bases left between them. The CDR3 DNA is TGTGCCAGCAGTTCCCGGGCAACCATCTATGGCTACACCTTC. It yields the protein CASSSRATIYGYTF.

CDR3 sequence reads: CASSLPGGDGYTF. The CDR3 DNA is TGTGCCAGCAGCTTGCCAGGGGGCGATGGCTACACCTTC. This chain links TRBV5-5 with TRBJ1-2; TRBD1 agrees at 8 bases. Germline assignment: CDR1 SGHKS and CDR2 YYEKEE (reference sequence). The CDR3 has 13 amino acids. The ends lost 1 base at V and 6 bases at J; junction bases unmatched: 2.

This clonotype was seen at least ten times. The rearrangement links TRBV6-2 or TRBV6-3 to TRBJ2-7, with D perhaps being TRBD1 or TRBD2 (5 bases each). The CDR3 length is 13 residues. Trimming took 2 bases from V and 4 from J, leaving 9 bases between them. Germline-derived CDR1 and CDR2 are MNHEY and SVGEGT. CDR3 loop: CASSYTREYEQYF. In DNA, the CDR3 is TGTGCCAGCAGTTACACCAGGGAGTACGAGCAGTACTTC.

This clonotype was seen many times. The chain employs TRBV7-9 and TRBJ2-3; D is perhaps TRBD1 (5 bases). Trimming shortened V by 4 bases and J by 3 bases, and 14 bases separated the two germline ends. The CDR3 is 15 amino acids. Germline-derived CDR1 and CDR2 are SEHNR and FQNEAQ (reference sequence). The CDR3 reads CASSSIRKGTDTQYF. Here the CDR3 DNA reads TGTGCCAGCAGCTCCATTCGTAAGGGGACAGATACGCAGTATTTT.

This clonotype occurred once. This chain links TRBV6-6 with TRBJ2-3, with D tentatively TRBD1 or TRBD2 (5 bases each). V lost 5 bases to trimming and J lost 5 bases, with 17 bases between them. CDR1 MNHNY and CDR2 SVGAGI come from the germline V gene (reference sequence). CDR3 length: 15 residues. The CDR3 DNA follows: TGTGCCAGCAGTAAACGTAGAGGGGCCCAAGATACGCAGTATTTT. This gives the protein CASSKRRGAQDTQYF.

Regarding this clonotype: At one boundary the junction diverges from the germline segment, which might be a read error. The V and J genes are TRBV7-9 and TRBJ2-1; D is unclear. The CDR3 totals 14 residues. Germline-derived CDR1 and CDR2 are SEHNR and FQNEAQ (reference sequence). CDR3 sequence: CASSLTDRNKEQFF. The CDR3 DNA reads as TGTGCCAGCAGCCTCACAGACCGGAACAAAGAGCAGTTCTTC.

This clonotype was seen at least ten times. The rearrangement joins TRBV25-1 to TRBJ1-1; the D gene is possibly TRBD1 (6 bases). The germline CDR1 and CDR2 sequences are MGHDK and SYGVNS. The CDR3 is made up of 15 amino acids. Between the trimmed V and J ends, which lost 0 bases and 2 bases, there was a span of 10 bases. DNA of the CDR3: TGTGCCAGCAGTGAATATAAGGACAGTAACACTGAAGCTTTCTTT. It is translated as CASSEYKDSNTEAFF. The full variable domain, its missing parts supplied by reference TRBV25-1 and TRBJ1-1, is EADIYQTPRYLVIGTGKKITLECSQTMGHDKMYWYQQDPGMELHLIHYSYGVNSTEKGDLSSESTVSRIRTEHFPLTLESARPSHTSQYLCASSEYKDSNTEAFFGQGTRLTVV.

This clonotype occurred a few times. The chain recombines TRBV25-1 with TRBJ2-7; D is ambiguous. The CDR3 contains 14 residues. CDR1 and CDR2 (germline): MGHDK, SYGVNS. The V and J ends lost 2 bases and 1 base respectively, with 9 bases between them. In DNA, the CDR3 is TGTGCCAGCAGTGAAAGACATTGGTCCTACGAGCAGTACTTC. Its protein is CASSERHWSYEQYF.

This clonotype appeared many times. This chain uses TRBV6-5 with TRBJ2-5, with a possible D match to TRBD1 (6 bases). This CDR3 region has 15 residues. Per germline, CDR1 MNHEY and CDR2 SVGAGI. The V gene lost 0 bases and the J gene lost 2 bases, with 10 bases spanning the gap. The CDR3 sequence is CASSYSGQIQETQYF. The CDR3, as DNA: TGTGCCAGCAGTTACTCCGGACAGATACAAGAGACCCAGTACTTC.

This clonotype was found many times. The genes are TRBV7-2 and TRBJ1-3; maybe TRBD1 (5 bases). Germline CDR1 and CDR2: SGHTA and FQGNSA. V was cut by 3 bases and J by 0 bases, with 9 bases left in between. This CDR3 has 15 residues. This CDR3 reads CASSLGRVSGNTIYF. Written as DNA, the CDR3 is TGTGCCAGCAGCTTGGGACGGGTCTCTGGAAACACCATATATTTT.